The following is a TCR beta chain sequence with its context. The sample comes from a study of blood T cell repertoires in COVID-19. Study-wide context: Researchers got acute and convalescent COVID-19 samples from the United States, Italy and Spain.

Original methodology: Estimates of nucleated cell counts were drawn from the amplification of reference gene primers. Only in-frame clones appear in the TCRdb table, and some are missing; sequencing was by immunoSEQ multiplex PCR. V and J calls and clone size are given by that table; D and trimming were obtained from the DNA. The sample consists of 75,000 to 100,000 clones, over 70% of them appearing once. Specimen: peripheral blood. This clonotype was sampled from a man aged 55 to 70 with acute or convalescent COVID-19.

This chain's CDR3 is CASSERGFASGNTIYF. The CDR3 nucleotides are TGTGCCAGCAGTGAACGGGGATTCGCGTCTGGAAACACCATATATTTT. The chain couples TRBV2 to TRBJ1-3; no reliable D call. From germline, CDR1 is SNHLY and CDR2 FYNNEI. V was pared by 2 bases and J by 1 base, with 12 bases between. CDR3 length equals 16 residues. Together with reference TRBV2 and TRBJ1-3, the CDR3 gives the full variable domain: EPEVTQTPSHQVTQMGQEVILRCVPISNHLYFYWYRQILGQKVEFLVSFYNNEISEKSEIFDDQFSVERPDGSNFTLKIRSTKLEDSAMYFCASSERGFASGNTIYFGEGSWLTVV.